The 2 T cell receptor beta chains reported below all come from one sample, sequenced in a study of blood T cell repertoires in COVID-19. Data came from immunoSEQ multiplex PCR; TCRdb stores just in-frame clones and leaves some out. Among roughly 180,000 clones listed, roughly 76% were seen once. Sequencing was done on a sample of peripheral blood. These receptors originate from a woman aged 45-65 years with active or convalescent COVID-19.

The chain is built from TRBV7-9 and TRBJ1-2; D may be TRBD1 (6 bases). Germline V lookup: CDR1 SEHNR, CDR2 FQNEAQ (reference sequence). The CDR3 sequence is 15 residues long. V lost 1 base and J lost 7, with 16 bases in between. CDR3 sequence reads: CASSLETGRGGGYTF. CDR3 DNA sequence: TGTGCCAGCAGCTTAGAAACAGGGAGGGGAGGTGGCTACACCTTC.

The V gene is TRBV30, the J gene TRBJ2-3, with 7 bases lining up with TRBD1. The CDR3 consists of 12 residues. V lost 5 bases to trimming and J lost 2 bases; unmatched junction nucleotides: 1. CDR1 is GTSNPN, CDR2 SVGIG, per germline (reference sequence). The CDR3 loop reads CAWGTVTDTQYF. Written as DNA, the CDR3 is TGTGCCTGGGGGACAGTCACAGATACGCAGTATTTT.